This T cell receptor beta chain was captured in a study of T-cell reconstitution after alpha-beta-depleted transplantation in children. During its preparation, the TCRbeta library received unique molecular identifiers. TCRdb re-analysed the PCR reads in MiXCR, keeping a single row per CDR3 protein. Counted here are a few hundred thousand distinct CDR3 sequences, roughly 10% occurring once; the ten biggest clones make up about 6.2%. This clonotype has just a few counts. The origin of this receptor is a human donor who donated a stem cell graft to a child with acute lymphoblastic leukemia. Sequencing used PBMCs from the stem cell graft donor, obtained from the stem cell graft.

CDR3 sequence reads: CASSLSSASWGTQYF. For the CDR3, the DNA is TGTGCCAGCAGCCTCTCCTCAGCCTCGTGGGGGACCCAGTACTTC. The chain joins TRBV6-5 to TRBJ2-5; D remains ambiguous. Between the trimmed V and J ends, which lost 6 bases and 7 bases, there was a span of 21 bases. The CDR3 is 15 residues long. Germline CDR1 MNHEY, CDR2 SVGAGI.